This is a list of T cell receptor beta chains from one sample in a study of blood T cell repertoires in COVID-19. TCRdb's table, derived via immunoSEQ multiplex PCR, lists solely in-frame clones and lacks some. This table holds around 140,000 clones, about 88% found once. Sequencing was carried out using peripheral blood. The source of these receptors is an elderly woman with acute or convalescent COVID-19. The CDR3 runs from the conserved cysteine through the conserved F or W. A D gene is named only where the DNA matches it firmly. Size is stated for part of the rows, as once, few or many counts, or as a class when the clone is expanded.

clone size,D gene,J gene,V gene,CDR3 DNA,CDR3 protein
-,-,TRBJ1-1,TRBV15,TGTGCCACCAGCAGAGACGTAAACACTGAAGCTTTCTTT,CATSRDVNTEAFF
-,TRBD2,TRBJ2-3,TRBV30,TGTGCTTCGACACGGACTAGCGGGAGAGATACGCAGTATTTT,CASTRTSGRDTQYF
-,TRBD2,TRBJ2-4,TRBV6-2/TRBV6-3,TGTGCCAGCAGTTTTCGGGAGGCCGGGAACATTCAGTACTTC,CASSFREAGNIQYF
-,TRBD1,TRBJ1-2,TRBV18,TGTGCCAGCTCACCTACCGGGACAGGGGGCAGAGACTATGGCTACACCTTC,CASSPTGTGGRDYGYTF
-,TRBD1,TRBJ1-6,TRBV6-1,TGTGCCAGCAGTGAAAGGGGGACAGATAATTCACCCCTCCACTTT,CASSERGTDNSPLHF
-,TRBD1,TRBJ1-4,TRBV5-1,TGCGCCAGCAGATTATCAACGGGACAGGGAACTGAAAAACTGTTTTTT,CASRLSTGQGTEKLFF
-,TRBD2,TRBJ2-5,TRBV6-2/TRBV6-3,TGTGCCAGCAGTAAACCTAGCGGGGCCTACCTGACCCAGTACTTC,CASSKPSGAYLTQYF
-,TRBD2,TRBJ2-1,TRBV12-3/TRBV12-4,TGTGCCAGCGGACCGGGACTAGCGGGTGAGCAGTTCTTC,CASGPGLAGEQFF
few,TRBD1,TRBJ2-2,TRBV7-2,TGTGCCAGCAGCGCAACAGGGGGCAGCACCGGGGAGCTGTTTTTT,CASSATGGSTGELFF
-,TRBD2,TRBJ2-7,TRBV6-5,TGTGCCAGCAGTTACCCGCTAGCGGGGGGACTCTACGAGCAGTACTTC,CASSYPLAGGLYEQYF
once,TRBD2,TRBJ2-1,TRBV11-3,TGTGCCAGCAGCCCGGGGACTAGCAATGAGCAGTTCTTC,CASSPGTSNEQFF
once,TRBD1,TRBJ1-2,TRBV7-2,TGTGCCAGCAGCTTGGACAGGGCTAAGTATGGCTACACCTTC,CASSLDRAKYGYTF
-,TRBD1,TRBJ2-2,TRBV9,TGTGCCAGCAAAACGACAGGGTCGGTCACCGGGGAGCTGTTTTTT,CASKTTGSVTGELFF
once,-,TRBJ1-5,TRBV30,TGTGCCTGGACCACCCAGGGCCAGCAGCCCCAGCATTTT,CAWTTQGQQPQHF
-,TRBD2,TRBJ2-1,TRBV6-6,TGTGCCAGCAGTCGACAGTCGACTAGCCGTGGGTACAATGAGCAGTTCTTC,CASSRQSTSRGYNEQFF
-,-,TRBJ1-4,TRBV5-1,TGCGCCAGCAGTCCGGGGGGGAGACTTGAAAAACTGTTTTTT,CASSPGGRLEKLFF
-,TRBD1,TRBJ1-1,TRBV19,TGTGCCAGTAGTATAGTGGGACAGGGACTTTCTGAAGCTTTCTTT,CASSIVGQGLSEAFF
-,TRBD1,TRBJ1-1,TRBV30,TGTGCCGGTGGGACAGACACTGAAGCTTTCTTT,CAGGTDTEAFF
few,-,TRBJ2-7,TRBV5-6,TGTGCCAGCAGCTCAAACTACGAGCAGTACTTC,CASSSNYEQYF
-,TRBD1,TRBJ2-7,TRBV30,TGTGCCTGGAGCCGGGACAGTACCTACGAGCAGTACTTC,CAWSRDSTYEQYF
-,TRBD1,TRBJ2-1,TRBV11-2,TGTGCCAGCAGCTCCCGGACAGGGAAAAGTGAGCAGTTCTTC,CASSSRTGKSEQFF
-,TRBD1,TRBJ1-3,TRBV4-1,TGCGCCAGCAGCCCAGCGGGACAGGGGCTCTCTGGAAACACCATATATTTT,CASSPAGQGLSGNTIYF
few,TRBD2,TRBJ2-2,TRBV5-6,TGTGCCAGCAGCTGGGGACTAGCGGCCGGGGAGCTGTTTTTT,CASSWGLAAGELFF
-,-,TRBJ1-4,TRBV6-2/TRBV6-3,TGTGCCAGCAGTTCCTCCCTCCGTCAGGGCACTAATGAAAAACTGTTTTTT,CASSSSLRQGTNEKLFF
-,TRBD2,TRBJ2-1,TRBV19,TGTGCCAGTAGTATAGCGGGACTAGCGGGGTACAATGAGCAGTTCTTC,CASSIAGLAGYNEQFF
-,TRBD1,TRBJ2-2,TRBV5-1,TGCGCCAGCAGCCTGAACAATGTAGTCGACAGGGGTCCGGCGGGGGAGCTGTTTTTT,CASSLNNVVDRGPAGELFF
-,-,TRBJ1-4,TRBV7-9,TGTGCCAGCAGCCCGACGGGAGCCTTTAATGAAAAACTGTTTTTT,CASSPTGAFNEKLFF
few,-,TRBJ2-1,TRBV5-3,TGTGCCAGAAGCCCAACGAGGAGATGCAATGAGCAGTTCTTC,CARSPTRRCNEQFF
-,TRBD1,TRBJ2-2,TRBV13,TGTGCCAGCAGCTTCGGGACAGGGAGAACCGGGGAGCTGTTTTTT,CASSFGTGRTGELFF
-,-,TRBJ1-4,TRBV27,TGTGCCAGCAGTTCAAATAGTAATGAAAAACTGTTTTTT,CASSSNSNEKLFF
-,-,TRBJ2-3,TRBV19,TGTGCCAGTAGTACCCCCCTACGGGATACGCAGTATTTT,CASSTPLRDTQYF
-,TRBD1,TRBJ1-4,TRBV7-8,TGTGCCAGCAGCAGAAGGCAGGGGGGGGACAGGGAAAAACTGTTTTTT,CASSRRQGGDREKLFF
-,TRBD2,TRBJ2-3,TRBV29-1,TGCAGCGTTGAAGCGGGGTCGGGGGGGACAGATACGCAGTATTTT,CSVEAGSGGTDTQYF
-,TRBD2,TRBJ2-7,TRBV10-3,TGTGCCATCAGTGAGTCGACTAGCGGGAGACCTAGACATTACTTC,CAISESTSGRPRHYF
once,-,TRBJ2-7,TRBV20-1,TGCAGTGCTAGTTTAGTCCAGGGCTCCTACGAGCAGTACTTC,CSASLVQGSYEQYF
-,-,TRBJ1-4,TRBV28,TGTGCCAGCAGTCCGCCTCGGGGAAATGAAAAACTGTTTTTT,CASSPPRGNEKLFF
-,TRBD2,TRBJ2-1,TRBV18,TGTGCCAGCTCACCACCGCCAACGGGGGGGTGGAATGAGCAGTTCTTC,CASSPPPTGGWNEQFF